This T cell receptor beta chain was sequenced during a study of T-cell memory formation after mild COVID-19. Study-wide findings and caveats: Detection of some responders pre-infection suggested pre-existing cross-reactive memory T cells participated. The SARS-CoV-2 specificity of second-wave clones reaching peak at day 37 remained unverified.

This clonotype has ten or more counts. The antigen remains undetermined. TCRdb ran MiXCR on the 5' RACE reads and lists one entry per CDR3 protein. The data hold approximately 450,000 distinct CDR3 sequences, with roughly 20% observed a single time. The CDR3 extends over 14 amino acids. V was shortened by 4 bases and J by 6 bases, with 13 bases between the two germline ends. CDR1 and CDR2 from the germline V gene are SGHTA and FQGTGA. The sequencing sample was made of PBMCs or a T cell subset sorted from them (not recorded which). The sequence was collected from an adult woman who had mild COVID-19 (a few samples of this study predate the infection). Cell type and time point are not known. The chain has TRBV7-3 and TRBJ2-1; D gene unclear. This CDR3 reads CASSSSGPSNEQFF. The CDR3 DNA reads TGTGCCAGCAGCTCCTCTGGACCATCCAATGAGCAGTTCTTC. The full variable domain, rest sourced from reference TRBV7-3 and TRBJ2-1, is GAGVSQTPSNKVTEKGKYVELRCDPISGHTALYWYRQSLGQGPEFLIYFQGTGAADDSGLPNDRFFAVRPEGSVSTLKIQRTERGDSAVYLCASSSSGPSNEQFFGPGTRLTVL.